The rows below give T cell receptor beta chains drawn from one sample of a study of OX40 agonist ivuxolimab in advanced cancers. Sequenced by immunoSEQ multiplex PCR; TCRdb stores in-frame clones only, minus some. The sample shows approximately 84,000 clones, 89% of them seen only once. Sequencing was performed on CD4+ or CD8+ T cells sorted from blood, taken in a trial of the OX40 agonist ivuxolimab. These TCRs come from an adult with an advanced solid tumor such as melanoma, head and neck, liver or kidney cancer. Each CDR3 is given with its conserved first and last residue. D genes are given only for firm matches. A row's size may be missing; if present it is once, few, many or a size class.

abundance	j_gene	v_gene	d_gene	CDR3aa	CDR3nt
NA	TRBJ2-1	TRBV12-5	TRBD2	CASGKTSGSLIEQFF	TGTGCTAGTGGTAAAACTAGCGGGAGTTTAATTGAGCAGTTCTTC
few	TRBJ1-6	TRBV5-8	NA	CASSGGPDSPSYNSPLHF	TGTGCCAGCAGCGGGGGTCCCGACTCCCCCTCCTATAATTCACCCCTCCACTTT
few	TRBJ1-6	TRBV2	TRBD1	CASSGGTGNSPLHF	TGTGCCAGCAGTGGCGGGACAGGGAATTCACCCCTCCACTTT
NA	TRBJ1-2	TRBV2	NA	CASSDREDYGYTF	TGTGCCAGCAGTGATAGGGAGGACTATGGCTACACCTTC
NA	TRBJ2-3	TRBV2	NA	CASSGGVQYF	TGTGCCAGCAGTGGGGGGGTGCAGTATTTT
once	TRBJ2-5	TRBV19	NA	CASSMRRGAQYF	TGTGCCAGTAGTATGAGGAGGGGGGCCCAGTACTTC
NA	TRBJ1-5	TRBV6-1	TRBD1	CASSERGRGWGQPQHF	TGTGCCAGCAGTGAGCGGGGCAGGGGGTGGGGTCAGCCCCAGCATTTT
NA	TRBJ1-4	TRBV7-9	TRBD1	CASSPGQHLNEKLFF	TGTGCCAGCAGCCCGGGACAGCACCTTAATGAAAAACTGTTTTTT
once	TRBJ2-7	TRBV5-6	NA	CASSSTGKIKGHEQYF	TGTGCCAGCAGCTCTACCGGGAAGATAAAGGGACACGAGCAGTACTTC
few	TRBJ1-1	TRBV18	NA	CASSPSANTEAFF	TGTGCCAGCTCACCGTCCGCGAACACTGAAGCTTTCTTT
NA	TRBJ2-3	TRBV10-1	TRBD2	CASSRTSGASTDTQYF	TGCGCCAGCAGTCGGACTAGCGGGGCGAGCACAGATACGCAGTATTTT
NA	TRBJ2-7	TRBV7-3	TRBD2	CASSFRASGRRSSYEQYF	TGTGCCAGCAGCTTTCGGGCTAGCGGGAGGCGAAGCTCCTACGAGCAGTACTTC
once	TRBJ2-3	TRBV5-1	TRBD2	CASSFRLANTRMTDTQYF	TGCGCCAGCAGCTTCCGACTAGCGAATACCCGGATGACAGATACGCAGTATTTT
NA	TRBJ1-1	TRBV5-1	NA	CASSFGSLMNTEAFF	TGCGCCAGCAGCTTTGGCAGCTTAATGAACACTGAAGCTTTCTTT
NA	TRBJ2-7	TRBV5-1	NA	CASSRENTYEQYF	TGCGCCAGCAGCAGGGAGAACACCTACGAGCAGTACTTC
NA	TRBJ1-2	TRBV5-1	TRBD1	CASSMGQLNYGYTF	TGCGCCAGCAGCATGGGACAGCTTAACTATGGCTACACCTTC
NA	TRBJ2-5	TRBV19	NA	CASSIGPRETQYF	TGTGCCAGTAGTATAGGGCCCCGAGAGACCCAGTACTTC
NA	TRBJ1-1	TRBV5-1	NA	CASSWDGREAFF	TGCGCCAGCAGCTGGGACGGGCGTGAAGCTTTCTTT